This T cell receptor (beta chain) was captured in a study of CD8 T cells in Susac syndrome. 0.5 to 1 ug RNA was reverse transcribed with random hexamers. One entry per CDR3 protein, called by TCRdb with MiXCR from the immunoSEQ multiplex PCR reads. Of hundreds of thousands of distinct CDR3 sequences in the sample, about 94% are singletons; the top ten hold roughly 0.14%. The CDR3 contains 15 residues. Germline V gene sequence: CDR1 KGHSH, CDR2 LQKENI. V shed 2 bases and J shed 4 bases, with 14 bases lying between them. The TCR was taken from a human donor with Susac syndrome. The chain carries TRBV18 and TRBJ1-2, with a possible D match to TRBD1 (6 bases). Sequencing used CD4+ T cells from PBMCs. The CDR3 DNA sequence: TGTGCCAGCTCACCATCACAGGGAACTGGCTATGGCTACACCTTC. This translates into CASSPSQGTGYGYTF.